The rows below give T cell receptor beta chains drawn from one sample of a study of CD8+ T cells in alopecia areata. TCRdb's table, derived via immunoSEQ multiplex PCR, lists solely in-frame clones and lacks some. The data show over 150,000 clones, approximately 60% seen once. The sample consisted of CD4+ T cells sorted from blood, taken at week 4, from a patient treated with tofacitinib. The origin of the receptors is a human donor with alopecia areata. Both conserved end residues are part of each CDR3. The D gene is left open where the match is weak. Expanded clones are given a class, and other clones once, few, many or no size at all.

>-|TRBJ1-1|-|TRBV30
CAWSRHTGHGQAFF
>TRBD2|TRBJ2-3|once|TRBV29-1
CSHGRSAGGLTDTQYF
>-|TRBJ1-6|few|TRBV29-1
CSVAGTRDSPLHF
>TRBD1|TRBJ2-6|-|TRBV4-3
CASSQDTGDSNSGANVLTF
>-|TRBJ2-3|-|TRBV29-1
CSVVGKVDTQYF
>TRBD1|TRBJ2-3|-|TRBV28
CASSPTGPSHTDTQYF
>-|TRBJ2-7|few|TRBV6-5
CASSFRGGEQYF
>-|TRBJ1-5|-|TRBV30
CAWGRTQRQPQHF
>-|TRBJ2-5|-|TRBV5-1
CASSLFGRRQETQYF
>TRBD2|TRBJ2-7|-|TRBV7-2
CASSSGLANYEQYF
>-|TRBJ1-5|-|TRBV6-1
CASTGYSNQPQHF
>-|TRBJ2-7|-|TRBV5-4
CASSPGHSSYEQYF
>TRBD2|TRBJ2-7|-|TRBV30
CAWSGGGLAGLYEQYF
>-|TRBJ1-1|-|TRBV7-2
CASSLRRAPTSAFF
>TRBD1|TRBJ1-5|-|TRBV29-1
CSGGQGLDQPQHF
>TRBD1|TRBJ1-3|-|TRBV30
CAWSTGQGSDTIYF
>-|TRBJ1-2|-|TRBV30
CAWSVLLRVPNYGYTF
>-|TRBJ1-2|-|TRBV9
CASSVVGDLGYTF
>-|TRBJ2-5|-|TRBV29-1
CSVGQGRAETQYF
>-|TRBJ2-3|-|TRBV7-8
CASSLTGDTQYF
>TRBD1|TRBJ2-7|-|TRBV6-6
CASSRGGQDGYF
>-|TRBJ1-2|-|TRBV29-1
CSVEEGGYTF
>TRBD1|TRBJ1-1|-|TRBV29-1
CSVERGQGYTEAFF
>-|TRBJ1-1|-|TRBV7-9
CASSLREAFF
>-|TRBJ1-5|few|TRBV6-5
CASSLHRVGQPQHF
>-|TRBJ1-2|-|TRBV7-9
CASSPQGNGYTF
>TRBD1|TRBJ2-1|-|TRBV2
CASGQGGNEQFF
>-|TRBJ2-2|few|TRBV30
CAWSVWDTGELFF
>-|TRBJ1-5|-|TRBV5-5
CASSLWAGERQPQHF
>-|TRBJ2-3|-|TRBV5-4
CASSLGGPRTDTQYF
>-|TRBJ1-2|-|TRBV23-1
CASSQSRATF
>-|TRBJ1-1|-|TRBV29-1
CSVEGQGNTEAFF
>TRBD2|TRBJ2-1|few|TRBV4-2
CASSQRLAGTNEQFF
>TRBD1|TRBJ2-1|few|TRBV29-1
CSVKKGQGTYNEQFF
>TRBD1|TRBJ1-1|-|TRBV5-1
CASSWVGTGDSAFF
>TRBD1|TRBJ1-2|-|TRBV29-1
CSVALGTGDDGYTF
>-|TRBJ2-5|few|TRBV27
CASSVAPETQYF
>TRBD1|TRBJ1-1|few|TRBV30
CAWRGQANTEAFF
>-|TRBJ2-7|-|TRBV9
CASSVEGYSYEQYF
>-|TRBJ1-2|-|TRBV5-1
CASSLTGRDGYTF
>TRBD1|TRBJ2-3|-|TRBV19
CASRDRGTTDTQYF
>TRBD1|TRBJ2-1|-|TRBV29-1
CSATSGDRGLNEQFF
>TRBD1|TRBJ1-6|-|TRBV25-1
CASSDARQGGNSPLHF
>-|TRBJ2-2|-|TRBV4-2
CASSQVGNGELFF
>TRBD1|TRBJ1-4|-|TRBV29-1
CSALGQGGEKLFF
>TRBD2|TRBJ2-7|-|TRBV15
CATSSYLTSGSYEQYF
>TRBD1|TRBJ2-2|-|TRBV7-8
CASSLDRVIGELFF
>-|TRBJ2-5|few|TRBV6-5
CASSYSPSSETQYF
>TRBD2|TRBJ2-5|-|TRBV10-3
CAISGGLAGPIRGTQYF
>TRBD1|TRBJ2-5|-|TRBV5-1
CASSLVWDRAPQETQYF
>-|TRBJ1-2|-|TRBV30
CAWSLTNYGYTF
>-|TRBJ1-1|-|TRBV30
CAWSTGPRAEAFF
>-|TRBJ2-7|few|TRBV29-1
CSVEDPPEQYF
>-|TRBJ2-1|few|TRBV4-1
CASSQPTQGAGYNEQFF
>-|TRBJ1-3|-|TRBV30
CAWSRGGHSGNTIYF
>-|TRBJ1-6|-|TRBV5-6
CASSLERGRSPLHF
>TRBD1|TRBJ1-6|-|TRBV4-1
CASSLYVGQGPSPLHF